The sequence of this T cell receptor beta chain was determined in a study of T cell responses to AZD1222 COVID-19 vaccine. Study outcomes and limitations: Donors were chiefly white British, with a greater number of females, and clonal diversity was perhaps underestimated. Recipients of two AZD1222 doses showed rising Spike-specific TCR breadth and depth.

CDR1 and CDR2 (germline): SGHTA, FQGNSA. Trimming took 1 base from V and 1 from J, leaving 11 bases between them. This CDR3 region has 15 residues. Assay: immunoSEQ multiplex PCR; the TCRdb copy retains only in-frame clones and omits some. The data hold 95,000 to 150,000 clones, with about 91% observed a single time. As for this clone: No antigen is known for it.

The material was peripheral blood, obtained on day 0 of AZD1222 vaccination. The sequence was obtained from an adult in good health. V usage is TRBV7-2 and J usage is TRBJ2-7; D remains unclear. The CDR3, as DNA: TGTGCCAGCAGCTTAGGTCAGGTAACTTCCTACGAGCAGTACTTC. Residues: CASSLGQVTSYEQYF.